One TCR beta chain is described in this entry. Its cognate antigen is unknown. UMI-tagged TRB cDNA libraries were built via 5' RACE. For each CDR3 protein, TCRdb gives one entry from its re-call of the 5' RACE reads, without DNA. In all, the sample yields 130,000 or so distinct CDR3 sequences. This specimen belongs to a study of CXCR3-negative and CXCR3-positive naive CD8 T cells. Study details: Sequencing gave about 135 million TRB reads overall, about 1.5 +/- 0.3 million per library.

Germline loops: CDR1 SGHAT, CDR2 FQNNGV. The CDR3 is made up of 14 amino acids. Notes on the study in general: For CXCR3-positive naive cells, TRB CDR3s were more hydrophobic than those of CXCR3-negative naive cells. Naive CXCR3-positive and CXCR3-negative cells shared TRBV-TRBJ usage; memory cells diverged.

Naive CD8+ T lymphocytes were specified as CD45RO-CCR7+CD27+CD95-. The clonotype originates from a human donor in good health. Some clones in this sample may be carry-over from other donors' samples. The sequenced sample was naive CXCR3- CD8+ T cells from blood. Documented subset: CD45RO-CCR7+CD27+CD95- naive CD8+ T cells lacking CXCR3 (TNR3-). The chain recombines TRBV11-2 with TRBJ2-4; TCRdb outputs TRBD2, but without DNA this stays unchecked. The CDR3 sequence: CASSLQSGEDIQYF. Using reference TRBV11-2 and TRBJ2-4 for the parts outside the CDR3, the full variable domain is EAGVAQSPRYKIIEKRQSVAFWCNPISGHATLYWYQQILGQGPKLLIQFQNNGVVDDSQLPKDRFSAERLKGVDSTLKIQPAKLEDSAVYLCASSLQSGEDIQYFGAGTRLSVL.